This T cell receptor (beta chain) was profiled in a study of CD4 T cells in relation to SARS-CoV-2 and coronaviruses. The wider study: The HLA restriction of the shared crossreactive spike epitopes was mapped.

V lost 3 bases, J lost 2 bases, and 16 bases lay in between. Per germline, CDR1 LNHDA and CDR2 SQIVND (reference sequence). The CDR3 runs to 17 residues. Unexposed donor CD4+ T cells date from 2011-2018, before the COVID-19 pandemic. CD4+ T cells were isolated from the cells after around 11 days of culture. Cultures received half-medium IL-2 refreshes on days 3 and 7. Using immunoSEQ multiplex PCR, the repertoire was profiled, and TCRdb retains in-frame clones only, with some absent. The table lists 8,500 to 13,000 clones, around 83% of them singletons. Concerning this clone itself: Its antigen is currently unknown.

This chain joins TRBV19 and TRBJ1-4; D is undetermined. This receptor was identified in a human donor in good health. Sequencing input: CD4+ T cells from PBMCs, cultured in vitro. The CDR3 bases are TGTGCCAGTAGTATTGACCCCCGGGGTTGGACTAATGAAAAACTGTTTTTT. It specifies CASSIDPRGWTNEKLFF.